Presented here are 8 T cell receptor beta chains from one specimen sequenced in a study of T cells in localized non-small cell lung cancer (dated by TCRdb to the early 2020s). The method was the immunoSEQ multiplex PCR assay. TCRdb retrieved this table from immuneACCESS and kept in-frame rearrangements only. Not all clones are present; in checked studies, unresolved V genes account for under half, and no reason is known for the remainder. This sample lists some 140,000 clones; around 89% were detected once. Roughly 1.8% of the sample rests with the top ten. Source: peripheral blood, taken before any cancer treatment. Source of these receptors: a female donor at least 60 years old with stage I lung adenocarcinoma.

V usage is TRBV5-1 and J usage is TRBJ2-5; no definite D call. Germline V CDR1 and CDR2: SGHRS, YFSETQ. This CDR3 contains 15 residues. Trimming took off 4 bases at V and 1 base at J, with 14 bases between the two ends. The CDR3 region has the DNA TGCGCCAGCAGCACGGTTGGCAGTAGCCAAGAGACCCAGTACTTC. It encodes CASSTVGSSQETQYF.

The V and J genes are TRBV5-4 and TRBJ2-5; D not certain. CDR1 SGHNT and CDR2 YYREEE come from the germline V gene (reference sequence). The CDR3 spans 13 residues. Trimming removed 2 bases at V and 0 bases at J, with 5 bases between. Written as DNA, the CDR3 is TGTGCCAGCAGCTTTCCAAACCAAGAGACCCAGTACTTC. Encoded protein: CASSFPNQETQYF. The complete variable domain, with remaining parts taken from reference TRBV5-4 and TRBJ2-5, reads ETGVTQSPTHLIKTRGQQVTLRCSSQSGHNTVSWYQQALGQGPQFIFQYYREEENGRGNFPPRFSGLQFPNYSSELNVNALELDDSALYLCASSFPNQETQYFGPGTRLLVL.

This chain uses TRBV7-3 with TRBJ2-5, with D unresolved. Germline assignment: CDR1 SGHTA and CDR2 FQGTGA. V was pared by 0 bases and J by 2 bases, with 10 bases between. The CDR3 contains 15 residues. The CDR3 spells CASSLTASRQETQYF. The DNA for the CDR3 is TGTGCCAGCAGCTTAACGGCCTCCCGGCAAGAGACCCAGTACTTC.

The rearrangement uses TRBV15 and TRBJ2-3, with D perhaps being TRBD1 or TRBD2 (5 bases each). This CDR3 has 14 amino acids. Germline V lookup: CDR1 LNHNV, CDR2 YYDKDF (reference sequence). V was pared by 5 bases and J by 8 bases, with 17 bases between. The CDR3 DNA sequence: TGTGCCACCAGCGGTCGGGGACGTGCCTCTACGCAGTATTTT. It is translated as CATSGRGRASTQYF.

The chain carries TRBV6-4 and TRBJ2-1; 9 bases map to TRBD2. The CDR3 totals 17 residues. Germline loops: CDR1 MRHNA, CDR2 SNTAGT. V lost 3 bases, J lost 9 bases, and 15 bases stayed unmatched. The CDR3 region is CASSDSAGGVFFGEQFF. As DNA, the CDR3 is TGTGCCAGCAGTGATTCGGCGGGAGGGGTCTTCTTCGGTGAGCAGTTCTTC.

The rearrangement links TRBV19 to TRBJ2-7; 10 nucleotides align to TRBD1. Germline V lookup: CDR1 LNHDA, CDR2 SQIVND (reference sequence). The CDR3 runs 15 residues. The trim removed 6 bases at V and 4 bases at J, leaving 9 bases unmatched. This CDR3 reads CASSLGGTGAYEQYF. The CDR3 DNA reads as TGTGCCAGTAGCCTCGGCGGGACAGGGGCTTACGAGCAGTACTTC.

The V and J genes are TRBV5-8 and TRBJ1-2, with TRBD1 identical over 9 bases. This CDR3 comprises 15 residues. Germline loops: CDR1 SGHTS, CDR2 YDEGEE. V trimming: 2 bases; J trimming: 4 bases; junction bases outside the gene matches: 6. The DNA for the CDR3 is TGTGCCAGCAGCTTAGGGACAGGGAATTTCTATGGCTACACCTTC. Its protein is CASSLGTGNFYGYTF.

This clone was counted a single time. The rearrangement joins TRBV2 to TRBJ2-3, with D tentatively TRBD2 (6 bases). CDR3 length: 12 amino acids. Trimming cost V 10 bases and J 6 bases, with 14 bases left between them. In germline, CDR1 is SNHLY, CDR2 FYNNEI. The CDR3 DNA reads TGTGCCACCACCCGGGAGCCCGATACGCAGTATTTT. As protein: CATTREPDTQYF.